The clone carrying this TCR beta chain has just a few counts. With 5 bases clipped from V and 4 bases from J, the junction kept 10 bases outside the gene matches. The germline gives CDR1 SGHDT, CDR2 YYEEEE. This CDR3 spans 15 amino acids. The sample originates from a study of blood T cells in healthy people across ages. A second about 7 to 11 cycle PCR used barcoded and J-beta primers. TCRdb passed the 5' RACE reads through MiXCR, listing each CDR3 protein once. The data contain a few hundred thousand distinct CDR3 sequences, 45% to 65% of them singletons. The source is a man in his 60s in good health. Input material: blood. The chain carries TRBV5-6 and TRBJ2-3; 7 nucleotides line up with TRBD2. The CDR3 DNA follows: TGTGCCAGCAGTTCGAGCGGGACCGGCTCAGATACGCAGTATTTT. Translation gives CASSSSGTGSDTQYF.